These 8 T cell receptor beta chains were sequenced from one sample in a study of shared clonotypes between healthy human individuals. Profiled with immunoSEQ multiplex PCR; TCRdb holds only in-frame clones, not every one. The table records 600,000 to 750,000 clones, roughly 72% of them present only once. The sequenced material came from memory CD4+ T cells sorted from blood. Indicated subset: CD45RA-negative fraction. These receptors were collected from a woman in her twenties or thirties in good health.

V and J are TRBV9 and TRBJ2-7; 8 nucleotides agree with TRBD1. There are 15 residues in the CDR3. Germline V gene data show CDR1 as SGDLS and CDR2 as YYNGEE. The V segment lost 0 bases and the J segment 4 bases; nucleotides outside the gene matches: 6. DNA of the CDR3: TGTGCCAGCAGCGTAGCCCAGGGGGCAGCGTACGAGCAGTACTTC. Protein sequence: CASSVAQGAAYEQYF.

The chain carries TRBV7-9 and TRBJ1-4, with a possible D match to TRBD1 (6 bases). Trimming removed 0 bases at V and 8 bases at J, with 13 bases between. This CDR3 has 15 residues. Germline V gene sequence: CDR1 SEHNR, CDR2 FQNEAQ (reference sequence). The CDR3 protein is CASSLAGGILEKLFF. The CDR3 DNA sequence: TGTGCCAGCAGCTTAGCGGGGGGCATTTTGGAAAAACTGTTTTTT.

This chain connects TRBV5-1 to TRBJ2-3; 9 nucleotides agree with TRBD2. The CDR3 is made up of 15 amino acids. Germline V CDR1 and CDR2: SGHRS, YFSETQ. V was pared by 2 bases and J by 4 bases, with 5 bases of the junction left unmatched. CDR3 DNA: TGCGCCAGCAGCTTCAGCGGGAGGTTGTCAGATACGCAGTATTTT. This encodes CASSFSGRLSDTQYF.

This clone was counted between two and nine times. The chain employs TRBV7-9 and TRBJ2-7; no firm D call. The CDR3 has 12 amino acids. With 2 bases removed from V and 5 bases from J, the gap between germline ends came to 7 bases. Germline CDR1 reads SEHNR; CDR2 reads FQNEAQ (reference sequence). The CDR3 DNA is TGTGCCAGCAGCTTAACCCAGGACGAGCAGTACTTC. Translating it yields CASSLTQDEQYF.

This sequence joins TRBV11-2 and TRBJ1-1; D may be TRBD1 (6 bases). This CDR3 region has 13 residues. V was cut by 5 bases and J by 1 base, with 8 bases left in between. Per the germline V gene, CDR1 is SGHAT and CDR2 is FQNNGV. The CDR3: CASSVQGNTEAFF. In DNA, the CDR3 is TGTGCCAGCAGCGTACAGGGGAACACTGAAGCTTTCTTT.

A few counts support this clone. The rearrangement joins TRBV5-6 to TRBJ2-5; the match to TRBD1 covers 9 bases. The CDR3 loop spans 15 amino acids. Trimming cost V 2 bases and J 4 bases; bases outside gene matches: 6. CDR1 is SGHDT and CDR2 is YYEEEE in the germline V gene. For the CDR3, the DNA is TGTGCCAGCAGCTTATACAGGGGGCAAGGAGAGACCCAGTACTTC. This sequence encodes CASSLYRGQGETQYF.

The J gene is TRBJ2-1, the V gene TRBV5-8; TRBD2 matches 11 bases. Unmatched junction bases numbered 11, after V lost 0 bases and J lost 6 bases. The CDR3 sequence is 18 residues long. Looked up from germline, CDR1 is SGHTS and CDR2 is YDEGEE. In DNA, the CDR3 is TGTGCCAGCAGCTTGGGACTAGCGGGACCCTCTTTAAGCAATGAGCAGTTCTTC. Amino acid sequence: CASSLGLAGPSLSNEQFF.

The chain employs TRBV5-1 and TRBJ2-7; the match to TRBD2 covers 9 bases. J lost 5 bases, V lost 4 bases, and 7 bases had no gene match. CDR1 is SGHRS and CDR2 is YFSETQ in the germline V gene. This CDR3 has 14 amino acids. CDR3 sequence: CASSPRSGSHEQYF. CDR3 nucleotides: TGCGCCAGCAGCCCCCGTAGCGGGAGCCACGAGCAGTACTTC. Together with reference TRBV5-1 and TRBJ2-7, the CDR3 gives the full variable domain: KAGVTQTPRYLIKTRGQQVTLSCSPISGHRSVSWYQQTPGQGLQFLFEYFSETQRNKGNFPGRFSGRQFSNSRSEMNVSTLELGDSALYLCASSPRSGSHEQYFGPGTRLTVT.